One sample yielded the 30 T cell receptor beta chains listed below, sequenced in a study of T cells in tumors after PD-1 blockade. Profiled with immunoSEQ multiplex PCR; TCRdb holds only in-frame clones, not every one. The table shows 45,000 to 60,000 clones, with 70% to 85% occurring only once. This sample comprised PBMCs, obtained before anti-PD-1 therapy. These TCRs come from a human donor with advanced basal cell or squamous cell carcinoma (not recorded which).

The table lists this clone with a count of one. The chain employs TRBV9 and TRBJ1-4, with D possibly matching TRBD1 (5 bases). V lost 3 bases to trimming and J lost 7 bases, with 19 bases between them. The CDR3 sequence is 16 residues long. Germline values: CDR1 SGDLS, CDR2 YYNGEE. CDR3 sequence: CASSGRRGTDIEKLFF. CDR3 nucleotide sequence: TGTGCCAGCAGCGGACGAAGAGGGACGGATATTGAAAAACTGTTTTTT.

J is TRBJ1-2 and V is TRBV5-6, with 11 bases matching TRBD1. CDR1 and CDR2 (germline): SGHDT, YYEEEE. This CDR3 contains 16 residues. V shed 2 bases and J 7 bases; nucleotides not matched to a gene: 10. The CDR3 protein is CASSLRTGGVISGYTF. The CDR3 DNA sequence: TGTGCCAGCAGCTTACGGACAGGGGGCGTAATAAGTGGCTACACCTTC.

This sequence joins TRBV6-5 and TRBJ1-4; 8 nucleotides agree with TRBD1. The CDR3 sequence is 14 residues long. Trimming removed 6 bases from V and 4 bases from J; junction bases left unmatched: 4. From germline, CDR1 is MNHEY and CDR2 SVGAGI. CDR3 loop: CASSRGQVNEKLFF. CDR3 in DNA: TGTGCCAGCAGCCGGGGACAGGTTAATGAAAAACTGTTTTTT.

A few counts support this clone. V and J are TRBV7-9 and TRBJ2-1; 7 bases fit TRBD2. Unmatched junction bases numbered 5, after V lost 4 bases and J lost 5 bases. Per germline, CDR1 SEHNR and CDR2 FQNEAQ (reference sequence). The CDR3 runs to 14 residues. CDR3 nucleotide sequence: TGTGCCAGCAGCTCGTCCGGGACTAACAATGAGCAGTTCTTC. This encodes CASSSSGTNNEQFF. Based on the CDR3 plus reference TRBV7-9 and TRBJ2-1, the full variable domain is DTGVSQNPRHKITKRGQNVTFRCDPISEHNRLYWYRQTLGQGPEFLTYFQNEAQLEKSRLLSDRFSAERPKGSFSTLEIQRTEQGDSAMYLCASSSSGTNNEQFFGPGTRLTVL.

The rearrangement joins TRBV6-4 to TRBJ1-1; TRBD1 aligns across 7 bases. After removal of 3 bases from V and 5 bases from J, the junction contained 3 bases not matched to a gene. CDR3 size: 13 residues. Germline V gives CDR1 MRHNA, CDR2 SNTAGT. As DNA, the CDR3 is TGTGCCAGCAGTGAGGACAGGTATACTGAAGCTTTCTTT. Protein sequence: CASSEDRYTEAFF.

The chain combines TRBV2 with TRBJ2-2, with TRBD1 matching over 8 bases. The CDR3 consists of 14 residues. The germline V gene encodes CDR1 SNHLY and CDR2 FYNNEI. V lost 7 bases and J lost 6; bases outside the gene matches: 7. CDR3 sequence: CASMGDRRPGELFF. Written as DNA, the CDR3 is TGTGCCAGCATGGGGGACAGGCGGCCCGGGGAGCTGTTTTTT.

The chain recombines TRBV3-1 (or the pseudogene TRBV3-2) with TRBJ2-5, with 16 bases identical to TRBD2. Germline V gene sequence: CDR1 LGHDT, CDR2 YNNKEL (reference sequence). The CDR3 extends over 19 amino acids. Trimming at V came to 4 bases and at J to 5 bases, leaving 13 bases not matched to a gene. The CDR3 loop reads CASSPMGPGLAGGRETQYF. DNA of the CDR3: TGTGCCAGCAGCCCGATGGGGCCGGGACTAGCGGGGGGGCGGGAGACCCAGTACTTC.

V and J are TRBV19 and TRBJ2-2; D might be TRBD1 (6 bases). Trimming took 9 bases from V and 2 from J, leaving 13 bases between them. CDR1 is LNHDA, CDR2 SQIVND, per germline (reference sequence). The CDR3 totals 14 residues. The DNA of the CDR3 is TGTGCCAGCTCAGGACAGAGAAACACCGGGGAGCTGTTTTTT. Encoded protein: CASSGQRNTGELFF.

The V and J genes are TRBV5-8 and TRBJ2-7; 8 bases are a match to TRBD1. Germline CDR1 is SGHTS and CDR2 is YDEGEE. Trimming at V came to 4 bases and at J to 6 bases, leaving 12 bases not matched to a gene. This CDR3 is built from 15 residues. Here the CDR3 DNA reads TGTGCCAGCAGCCTCGTTGGCAGGGGGCGATCCGAGCAGTACTTC. Translating it yields CASSLVGRGRSEQYF.

The chain employs TRBV7-9 and TRBJ2-7; D is undetermined. The CDR3 is 13 residues long. The germline V gene has CDR1 SEHNR and CDR2 FQNEAQ (reference sequence). V was trimmed by 5 bases and J by 4 bases, leaving 12 bases between them. As DNA, the CDR3 is TGTGCCAGCAGCCCAGATGGACCATACGAGCAGTACTTC. This sequence encodes CASSPDGPYEQYF.

V gene TRBV4-1 combines with J gene TRBJ1-4, with D possibly matching TRBD1 (5 bases). This CDR3 has 14 residues. The germline gives CDR1 MGHRA, CDR2 YSYEKL. V lost 8 bases, J lost 11 bases, and 21 bases lay in between. CDR3 sequence: CASAPGGVLGKLFF. For the CDR3, the DNA is TGCGCCAGCGCGCCTGGGGGGGTTTTGGGTAAACTGTTTTTT.

This chain links TRBV6-4 with TRBJ2-1, with 7 positions matching TRBD1. The CDR3 extends over 16 amino acids. CDR1 is MRHNA, CDR2 SNTAGT, per germline. V was pared by 2 bases and J by 1 base, with 5 bases of the junction left unmatched. This chain's CDR3 is CASSDIAGGSYNEQFF. As DNA, the CDR3 is TGTGCCAGCAGTGACATCGCAGGGGGTTCCTACAATGAGCAGTTCTTC.

The chain recombines TRBV28 with TRBJ1-2, with TRBD1 matching over 7 bases. Unmatched junction bases numbered 5, after V lost 6 bases and J lost 4 bases. The CDR3 is 13 amino acids. Germline assignment: CDR1 MDHEN and CDR2 SYDVKM. The CDR3 coding sequence is TGTGCCAGCAGCCTAGGACAGGTCTATGGCTACACCTTC. It translates to CASSLGQVYGYTF.

The count of this clone is one. The V gene is TRBV14, the J gene TRBJ1-2; 11 bases are a match to TRBD1. J was trimmed by 4 bases and V by 1 base; bases with no gene match: 5. The CDR3 sequence is 16 residues long. CDR1 SGHDN and CDR2 FVKESK come from the germline V gene. The CDR3 is CASSQVGTGGIYGYTF. The CDR3 bases are TGTGCCAGCAGCCAAGTCGGGACAGGGGGGATCTATGGCTACACCTTC.

J is TRBJ1-1 and V is TRBV19; a possible D gene is TRBD1 (5 bases). The CDR3 is 13 amino acids. Germline V lookup: CDR1 LNHDA, CDR2 SQIVND (reference sequence). V lost 3 bases, J lost 9 bases, and 14 bases lay in between. The CDR3 sequence is CASSMGPSTQAFF. CDR3 in DNA: TGTGCCAGTAGTATGGGACCGTCTACTCAAGCTTTCTTT. The full variable domain, its missing parts supplied by reference TRBV19 and TRBJ1-1, is DGGITQSPKYLFRKEGQNVTLSCEQNLNHDAMYWYRQDPGQGLRLIYYSQIVNDFQKGDIAEGYSVSREKKESFPLTVTSAQKNPTAFYLCASSMGPSTQAFFGQGTRLTVV.

This clone was found once. The gene calls are TRBV20-1 and TRBJ2-3, with TRBD2 matching 8 bases. V lost 3 bases to trimming and J lost 3 bases; unmatched junction nucleotides: 8. Germline assignment: CDR1 DFQATT and CDR2 SNEGSKA (reference sequence). This CDR3 region has 15 residues. The CDR3: CSASYFAGGTDTQYF. The CDR3, as DNA: TGCAGTGCTAGTTATTTCGCGGGGGGAACAGATACGCAGTATTTT.

This clone was seen a few times. The gene calls are TRBV29-1 and TRBJ2-5; D gene ambiguous. CDR1 is SQVTM, CDR2 ANQGSEA, per germline. CDR3 length: 11 amino acids. V dropped 7 bases and J dropped 2 bases, with 8 bases sitting between them. This CDR3 is CSARPQETQYF. CDR3 DNA: TGCAGCGCCCGGCCACAAGAGACCCAGTACTTC.

Written as DNA, the CDR3 is TGTGCCAGCAGCTCCGGGACTGGCACCGCACCCCTCCACTTT. This codes for CASSSGTGTAPLHF. The V gene is TRBV2, the J gene TRBJ1-6, with a tentative D call TRBD1 (5 bases). The CDR3 runs to 14 residues. The V and J ends lost 6 bases and 11 bases respectively, with 17 bases between them. Germline-derived CDR1 and CDR2 are SNHLY and FYNNEI.

V and J are TRBV3-1 (or the pseudogene TRBV3-2) and TRBJ2-7; 10 bases are shared with TRBD1. This CDR3 has 16 amino acids. CDR1 LGHDT and CDR2 YNNKEL come from the germline V gene (reference sequence). J gave up 5 bases and V 4 bases, and 11 bases lay outside the gene matches. CDR3: CASSPFLGQGIHEQYF. In DNA, the CDR3 is TGTGCCAGCAGCCCGTTCTTGGGACAGGGGATCCACGAGCAGTACTTC.

The CDR3 loop is CASSAQGSGQPQHF. The CDR3, as DNA: TGTGCCAGTAGTGCCCAGGGGAGCGGTCAGCCCCAGCATTTT. V gene TRBV19 combines with J gene TRBJ1-5; TRBD1 is a possible D gene (6 bases). Trimming pared 5 bases from V and 6 bases from J, leaving 14 bases between. There are 14 residues in the CDR3. Germline loops: CDR1 LNHDA, CDR2 SQIVND (reference sequence). Supplemented by reference TRBV19 and TRBJ1-5, the full variable domain reads DGGITQSPKYLFRKEGQNVTLSCEQNLNHDAMYWYRQDPGQGLRLIYYSQIVNDFQKGDIAEGYSVSREKKESFPLTVTSAQKNPTAFYLCASSAQGSGQPQHFGDGTRLSIL.

The chain employs TRBV18 and TRBJ1-5; no reliable D call. The CDR3 is 13 amino acids. Germline V lookup: CDR1 KGHSH, CDR2 LQKENI. Trimming stripped 2 bases from V and 6 bases from J, with 8 bases between. The DNA for the CDR3 is TGTGCCAGCTCACCAGAGACGGCTCAGCCCCAGCATTTT. Translation: CASSPETAQPQHF.

The chain links TRBV28 to TRBJ2-1, with 10 nucleotides matching TRBD2. V shed 5 bases, J shed 4 bases, and the junction held 5 bases outside the gene matches. Germline V gene data show CDR1 as MDHEN and CDR2 as SYDVKM. The CDR3 is made up of 15 amino acids. The CDR3 region has the DNA TGTGCCAGCAGTCCATCACTAGCGGGGTACAATGAGCAGTTCTTC. It specifies CASSPSLAGYNEQFF.

With regard to this clone: Other DNA sequences within the sample encode an identical CDR3. The genes are TRBV4-1 and TRBJ2-7; D remains ambiguous. The V gene lost 3 bases and the J gene lost 3 bases, with 12 bases spanning the gap. Germline V gene data show CDR1 as MGHRA and CDR2 as YSYEKL. The CDR3 spans 14 residues. The CDR3 sequence: CASSQEDGYYEQYF. For the CDR3, the DNA is TGCGCCAGCAGCCAGGAAGACGGGTACTACGAGCAGTACTTC.

The V gene is TRBV29-1, the J gene TRBJ2-1; D gene ambiguous. This CDR3 region has 11 residues. Trimming shortened V by 3 bases and J by 4 bases, and 4 bases separated the two germline ends. CDR1 and CDR2 (germline): SQVTM, ANQGSEA. DNA of the CDR3: TGCAGCGTTGAGGGATACAATGAGCAGTTCTTC. It is translated as CSVEGYNEQFF.

This clone was picked up a small number of times. The chain is built from TRBV9 and TRBJ2-1; D unclear. CDR1 is SGDLS and CDR2 is YYNGEE in the germline V gene. V lost 0 bases and J lost 4, with 14 bases in between. CDR3 length: 16 residues. CDR3 DNA sequence: TGTGCCAGCAGCGTAGGTTCAGCCGTTACGTACAATGAGCAGTTCTTC. Translation: CASSVGSAVTYNEQFF. The full variable domain, with the rest looked up from reference TRBV9 and TRBJ2-1, is DSGVTQTPKHLITATGQRVTLRCSPRSGDLSVYWYQQSLDQGLQFLIQYYNGEERAKGNILERFSAQQFPDLHSELNLSSLELGDSALYFCASSVGSAVTYNEQFFGPGTRLTVL.

The chain has TRBV5-1 and TRBJ1-1; D not resolved. This CDR3 is built from 12 residues. Germline CDR1 is SGHRS and CDR2 is YFSETQ. Trimming cost V 4 bases and J 6 bases, with 10 bases left between them. The CDR3 region is CASSLGSSEAFF. The DNA of the CDR3 is TGCGCCAGCAGCCTGGGGTCCTCTGAAGCTTTCTTT.

This chain links TRBV28 with TRBJ1-2; D not resolved. This CDR3 spans 13 amino acids. The germline gives CDR1 MDHEN, CDR2 SYDVKM. V was pared by 7 bases and J by 8 bases, with 17 bases between. CDR3 loop: CASISHLDDGYTF. The CDR3 DNA is TGTGCCAGCATCAGCCACCTAGATGACGGCTACACCTTC.

The V and J genes are TRBV18 and TRBJ1-6; D not certain. This CDR3 has 15 residues. The V and J ends lost 5 bases and 9 bases respectively, with 17 bases between them. Germline-derived CDR1 and CDR2 are KGHSH and LQKENI. The chain's CDR3 is CASSNTDPAASPLHF. The CDR3 nucleotides read TGTGCCAGCTCAAACACCGATCCAGCGGCTTCACCCCTCCACTTT.

This CDR3 reads CASSQDTSTDTQYF. Written as DNA, the CDR3 is TGTGCCAGCAGCCAAGATACTAGCACAGATACGCAGTATTTT. The V gene is TRBV4-2, the J gene TRBJ2-3; D is undetermined. The V gene's germline CDR1 is LGHNA and CDR2 YNFKEQ. The germline V and J ends were trimmed by 0 bases and 0 bases, with 4 bases remaining between them. This CDR3 has 14 amino acids.

V is TRBV5-1 and J is TRBJ2-3, with 7 bases fitting TRBD2. Germline V gene data show CDR1 as SGHRS and CDR2 as YFSETQ. With V trimmed by 4 bases and J by 2 bases, 4 bases remained unmatched. The CDR3 is 14 amino acids. CDR3 residues: CASSGGVLTDTQYF. The CDR3 coding sequence is TGCGCCAGCAGCGGGGGGGTTCTCACAGATACGCAGTATTTT.